This TCR beta chain came from a study of cytomegalovirus exposure and HLA in healthy donors (dated by TCRdb to about 2017). Concerning the study at large: In an earlier analysis of roughly 590 of the donors, about 260 Gb of sequence data and some 100 million unique TCR beta sequences from some 170 million T cells were reported. About 330 gigabases of sequencing data and 75 million to 85 million unique TCR sequences made up an early release that covered under 750 HLA-typed donors. Of the roughly 400 genotyped donors, 65% to 90% fell in the genetic ancestry cluster associated with self-reported Caucasian donors. The study aimed to test whether signatures of past pathogen exposure could be identified by cataloging public T cell receptors. Using immunosequencing, the study profiled T cell repertoires from around 670 subjects and related those repertoires to cytomegalovirus serostatus. Besides the first cohort of around 700 subjects, a separate validation cohort made up of over 100 different subjects was used. To predict cytomegalovirus infection status, the study brought together high-throughput TCR immunosequencing, statistical association of individual TCRs with disease status, and machine learning. A later analysis re-examined previously published TCR beta repertoires from more than 550 donors and added high-resolution HLA genotyping to investigate patterns of TCR occurrence. Rather than drawing on any new phenotypic data, the later analysis identified candidate immune exposures from TCR beta sequences and the way those sequences occurred across donors. An earlier analysis of approximately 640 of the donors applied high-throughput TCR beta sequencing to assess whether each TCR beta V gene segment acted as functional or pseudogenic. Alongside the repertoire data, information on donor age, sex, ethnicity and CMV serostatus was compiled. A later genetic analysis used genome-wide SNP genotypes for about three fifths of the roughly 700 donors, treating that subset as a discovery cohort. Every repertoire in the discovery cohort had been generated on one and the same sequencing platform. Both class I and class II loci were covered by HLA typing, at four-digit resolution. The number of donors typed differed by locus, with 629-630 for A, B, C, DRB1 and DQB1, roughly 550 for DQA1, 600 to 610 for DPA1, and some 450 for DPB1. Because of strong linkage in the cohort, 5 or 6 DR-DQ haplotypes were treated as single units for association and clustering. On average, 235,054 unique TCR beta nucleotide sequences were sequenced per donor among more than 350 genotyped donors of the cohort, with around 19% of those sequences being non-productive.

Results the study describes overall, beyond this receptor: The classifier was reported to diagnose cytomegalovirus status with high specificity and sensitivity in both the original and validation cohorts. The study listed 164 TCR beta chains as associated with cytomegalovirus. Most TCR sequences were seen in very few donors, while some public TCRs were found in many individuals. Linkage disequilibrium might explain the correlated functional status among segregating V segments, but an unknown experimental factor could not be excluded. According to a later analysis, parvovirus B19, influenza, CMV and Epstein-Barr virus appeared linked to several top co-occurrence clusters. Because counts were too low, seventeen rarely observed V segments, including chromosome 9 orphons, were excluded from the earlier analysis of about 500 of the donors. Sequencing depth was assumed to be roughly uniform across donors in the presence/absence analyses, though that assumption may not hold. Some IMGT-functional V segments, including TRBV6-2 and TRBV6-3, could not be told apart with the 87-base-pair reads, so those segments were excluded. A further reported finding was that TCR beta sequences accurately predicted the HLA-A and HLA-B alleles for most subjects in the first cohort. Specific HLA alleles were associated with roughly 16,000 TCR beta sequences at a false discovery rate of 0.05 in a later analysis. CMV serostatus was the only immune exposure information available for the cohort. In an earlier analysis of around 500 of the donors, most TCR beta V segments appeared in productive rearrangements about 87% or about 30% of the time, broadly matching IMGT annotations. A few of the identified cytomegalovirus-associated TCR beta chains were confirmed in vitro to be specific for cytomegalovirus antigens. The cohort was sequenced for TCR beta chains only, and without alpha or paired-chain data the features that could be detected were limited. In a later analysis, most CMV-associated TCR beta chains were found to appear HLA-restricted, with HLA associations seemingly driven largely by CMV exposure. HLA typing was unavailable for some donors at each locus, so association tests used only the typed subset. In a later analysis, TCR association rates were found to vary across HLA loci, with the most associated TCRs seen for DRB1 alleles and the fewest for HLA-C alleles. A group of highly shared sequence variants was considered likely to be a technical artifact of the sequencing pipeline. When HLA alleles, especially DR and DQ, strongly co-occurred, TCR associations were difficult to assign to individual alleles. An association between a missense DCLRE1C variant and V-gene and J-gene trimming of TCR beta chains was found in a later genetic analysis and replicated in an independent cohort. A later genetic analysis reported fewer N-insertions in productive TCRs among donors in an Asian-associated ancestry cluster than the roughly 670-donor mean. The authors suggested that the approach could potentially be extended to other disease states and immunological phenotypes. A later analysis found that HLA-associated TCR beta chains were more clonally expanded and had lower generation probabilities than equally common non-associated chains.

In its sample, this clone was seen a few times. Its antigen is not yet known. No qualities accompany the bases; no much larger clone lies one base away. The cohort consisted of some 730 healthy bone marrow donors. At the time of sampling, every cohort member was nominally healthy, though immune exposures that went unrecorded were likely present. The donor was CMV seropositive and was included in the group of some 290 seropositive cohort members. Each donor provided a peripheral blood sample, and peripheral blood mononuclear cells were used for TCR beta sequencing. Genomic DNA extraction from the blood cell samples was performed with the Qiagen DNeasy Blood Extraction Kit. Reading from cysteine to phenylalanine, the CDR3 counts 14 amino acids. The only DNA kept is the CDR3, 42 bases in frame from the first base. Via the germline V gene, CDR1 is KGHSH and CDR2 LQKENI. Trimming costs V 6 bases and J 3 bases, and their ends lie 9 bases apart.

The protocol used for the library was the immunoSEQ multiplex PCR assay. A mixture of 60 forward primers for TCR Vbeta segments and 13 reverse primers for TCR Jbeta segments was used in the multiplex PCR. A multiplex PCR assay on genomic DNA amplified the CDR3 region of rearranged TCR beta genes. The Illumina HiSeq System was used to sequence the amplified TCR beta libraries as 87-base-pair reads. Regarding the original processing steps: In a later analysis, about 80 million unique TCR beta chains were counted across the 500 to 850 repertoires, and some 10 million of these chains were shared by at least two donors. A nearest-neighbor algorithm error-corrected the raw reads and collapsed the reads into unique sequences, merging closely related sequences to remove PCR and sequencing errors. V, D and J gene segments were assigned by aligning CDR3 sequences to IMGT reference sequences. For a sequence to be retained, a match of at least six nucleotides was required to both a V gene segment and a J gene segment. Rearrangements were called productive when the CDR3 lacked stop codons and stayed in frame with V and J; all others were non-productive. Following IMGT convention, CDR3 was defined as the stretch from the second conserved V-encoded cysteine up to the conserved J-encoded phenylalanine. In an earlier analysis of just under 600 of the donors, sequences lacking an unambiguous match to a single V gene segment were excluded. In an earlier analysis of approximately 550 of the donors, V segments were called functional above 56.7% productive rearrangements and were called segregating when the between-donor standard deviation exceeded 5%. A statistical classification framework was built for diagnosing cytomegalovirus status from the catalog of TCR beta chain sequences. A later analysis assigned V and J genes by comparing TCR nucleotide sequences with IMGT/GENE-DB human TR gene sequences. In a later analysis, CDR3 sequences and most-parsimonious VDJ recombination scenarios were assigned using the TCRdist pipeline. In a later analysis, every TCR beta chain was defined by the combination of its CDR3 amino acid sequence and its V-gene family, and reads without a unique V-gene family were dropped. As a way to deal with suspected cross-contamination and a sequencing artifact, a later analysis dropped 640 or so nucleotide sequences that were highly shared and had low generation probability. For each public chain, a later analysis derived a clonal expansion index from normalized ranks of inferred template counts within each repertoire. Generation probabilities in a later analysis came from a VDJ recombination model fitted to out-of-frame rearrangements, and those results were checked against IGoR. In a later analysis, hypergeometric tests were used to score TCR-TCR, TCR-HLA and TCR-CMV co-occurrence, with a repertoire-size bias correction applied to TCR pairs. In a later analysis, false discovery rates were estimated by permuting HLA or CMV assignments 20 times. In a later analysis, co-occurring TCRs were grouped with DBSCAN, and TCRdist sequence similarity was added when clustering was performed within HLA-allele-positive subsets. For co-occurrence clustering, repertoires with fewer than 30,000 or more than 120,000 public chains were excluded, along with roughly 5 repertoires with anomalous nucleotide sharing. TCRdb holds this immuneACCESS table with in-frame rearrangements only. Some clones are missing; in checked studies, unresolved V genes explain under half, and the rest has no known cause. V and J calls and clone size come straight from that table; D and trimming were deduced from the DNA. This sample is represented by approximately 88,000 clones; under 80% of them were singletons. The ten largest clones represent 5% to 7% of the sample.

The receptor was isolated from a man younger than 35 in good health and CMV-seropositive. The source material was PBMCs. The receptor chain draws on TRBV18 and TRBJ2-6; a tentative D match to TRBD2 spans 6 bases. The CDR3 here reads CASSRGFGANVLTF. The DNA sequence is as follows: TGTGCCAGCTCTCGGGGGTTTGGGGCCAACGTCCTGACTTTC.